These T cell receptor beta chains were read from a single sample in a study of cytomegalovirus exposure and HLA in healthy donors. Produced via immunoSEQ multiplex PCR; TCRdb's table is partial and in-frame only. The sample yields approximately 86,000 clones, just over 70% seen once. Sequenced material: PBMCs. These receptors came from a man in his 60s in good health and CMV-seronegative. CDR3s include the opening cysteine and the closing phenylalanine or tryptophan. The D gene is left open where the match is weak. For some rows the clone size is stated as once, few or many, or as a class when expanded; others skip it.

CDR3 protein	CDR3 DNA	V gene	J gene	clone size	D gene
CASSYVPGQGADTQYF	TGTGCCAGCAGTTACGTACCGGGACAGGGAGCAGATACGCAGTATTTT	TRBV6-5	TRBJ2-3	-	TRBD1
CASSYSMRGTGETQYF	TGTGCCAGCAGTTACTCGATGCGGGGGACGGGAGAGACCCAGTACTTC	TRBV6-5	TRBJ2-5	-	TRBD2
CASTTLRLDQPQHF	TGTGCCAGCACCACCCTCCGGCTAGATCAGCCCCAGCATTTT	TRBV5-6	TRBJ1-5	-	-
CASSLQGNAYEQYF	TGTGCCAGCAGTCTACAGGGGAATGCCTACGAGCAGTACTTC	TRBV6-1	TRBJ2-7	-	TRBD1
CASSPPREGKDGYTF	TGTGCCAGCAGCCCCCCCCGTGAGGGCAAAGACGGCTACACCTTC	TRBV5-4	TRBJ1-2	few	-
CASSLESVGLEKLFF	TGTGCCAGCAGCTTAGAATCGGTGGGGCTAGAAAAACTGTTTTTT	TRBV7-9	TRBJ1-4	-	-
CASSLVRGWGPNPPGELFF	TGCGCCAGCAGCTTGGTCAGGGGTTGGGGACCGAACCCCCCCGGGGAGCTGTTTTTT	TRBV5-1	TRBJ2-2	-	-
CASSATGDTEAFF	TGTGCCAGCAGCGCCACAGGGGACACTGAAGCTTTCTTT	TRBV9	TRBJ1-1	once	TRBD1
CASSLELANYGYTF	TGTGCCAGCAGTCTGGAGTTGGCCAACTATGGCTACACCTTC	TRBV2	TRBJ1-2	-	-
CASSLRQGTEAFF	TGTGCCAGCAGTCTTCGACAGGGTACTGAAGCTTTCTTT	TRBV6-6	TRBJ1-1	-	TRBD1
CASSTGTVAYEQYF	TGTGCCAGCAGTACCGGGACAGTCGCCTACGAGCAGTACTTC	TRBV6-1	TRBJ2-7	once	TRBD1
CASSPFDRGGTEAFF	TGTGCCAGCAGCCCCTTTGACAGGGGGGGCACTGAAGCTTTCTTT	TRBV27	TRBJ1-1	-	TRBD1
CASSSAGLAGNNEQFF	TGCGCCAGCAGCTCAGCGGGACTAGCGGGGAACAATGAGCAGTTCTTC	TRBV5-1	TRBJ2-1	-	TRBD2
CASRISDWGGSNTEAFF	TGTGCCAGCAGAATAAGTGACTGGGGGGGATCGAACACTGAAGCTTTCTTT	TRBV28	TRBJ1-1	-	-
CASSQKRQRLNTEAFF	TGTGCCAGCAGCCAAAAAAGACAGAGACTGAACACTGAAGCTTTCTTT	TRBV5-8	TRBJ1-1	-	-
CASSPRGGYEQYF	TGTGCCAGCTCGCCTAGGGGAGGCTACGAGCAGTACTTC	TRBV6-5	TRBJ2-7	few	-
CASGQGGNTEAFF	TGCGCCAGCGGACAGGGGGGGAACACTGAAGCTTTCTTT	TRBV5-1	TRBJ1-1	-	TRBD1
CASSPGGRSYNSPLHF	TGTGCCAGCAGTCCCGGAGGGCGCTCCTATAATTCACCCCTCCACTTT	TRBV5-6	TRBJ1-6	-	-
CASSIAGGPSGELFF	TGCGCCAGCAGCATAGCGGGGGGGCCGTCCGGGGAGCTGTTTTTT	TRBV5-1	TRBJ2-2	-	TRBD2
CASSYPEEETQYF	TGTGCCAGCAGCTATCCAGAAGAAGAGACCCAGTACTTC	TRBV7-6	TRBJ2-5	-	-
CASSLLFNRGLGAFF	TGTGCCAGCAGTCTCCTCTTTAACAGGGGGCTCGGGGCTTTCTTT	TRBV28	TRBJ1-1	few	TRBD1
CASSVASGGDTQYF	TGTGCCAGCAGCGTCGCGTCCGGCGGAGATACGCAGTATTTT	TRBV9	TRBJ2-3	-	-
CASSLLYQTSGGPVGTQYF	TGTGCCAGCAGCCTTCTATACCAGACTAGCGGGGGACCGGTAGGGACCCAGTACTTC	TRBV11-2	TRBJ2-5	-	TRBD2
CASSPPTGPNTEAFF	TGTGCCAGCTCACCGCCAACAGGGCCGAACACTGAAGCTTTCTTT	TRBV18	TRBJ1-1	-	-
CASSPGTIRTDTQYF	TGTGCCAGCAGCCCGGGAACAATTCGCACAGATACGCAGTATTTT	TRBV9	TRBJ2-3	-	-